This is a list of T cell receptor beta chains from one sample in a study of blood T cells in healthy people across ages. From the 5' RACE reads, TCRdb called clonotypes with MiXCR, one entry per CDR3 protein. The table has about 1.4 million distinct CDR3 sequences, 55% to 75% seen once; the top ten hold more than 6%. The sequenced material came from blood. The receptors stem from a man between 18 and 35 years old in good health. CDR3s include the opening cysteine and the closing phenylalanine or tryptophan. A D gene is named only where the DNA matches it firmly. Size is omitted from some rows. Given values are once, few, many or a class for expanded clones.

j_call | v_call | clone_size | d_call | cdr3_aa | cdr3_nt
TRBJ1-3 | TRBV29-1 | NA | NA | CSVVIGNTIYF | TGCAGCGTAGTTATTGGAAACACCATATATTTT
TRBJ2-1 | TRBV15 | NA | NA | CATSRDGQMNNEQFF | TGTGCCACCAGCAGAGATGGACAGATGAACAATGAGCAGTTCTTC
TRBJ1-5 | TRBV3-1 | NA | NA | CASSQGKDQPQHF | TGTGCCAGCAGCCAGGGTAAGGATCAGCCCCAGCATTTT
TRBJ2-4 | TRBV4-2 | NA | NA | CASSQDRLGDLAKNIQYF | TGTGCCAGCAGCCAAGATCGGCTAGGCGACCTAGCCAAAAACATTCAGTACTTC
TRBJ2-6 | TRBV29-1 | NA | NA | CSAALPGANVLTF | TGCAGCGCTGCCTTACCCGGGGCCAACGTCCTGACTTTC
TRBJ2-7 | TRBV20-1 | NA | NA | CSATGEGTYEQYF | TGCAGTGCTACGGGGGAAGGGACCTACGAGCAGTACTTC
TRBJ2-3 | TRBV18 | NA | NA | CASSPPSGGGRMKDTQYF | TGTGCCAGCTCACCACCGAGTGGAGGGGGGCGAATGAAAGATACGCAGTATTTT
TRBJ2-3 | TRBV7-2 | NA | TRBD2 | CASSLAGGLVDTQYF | TGTGCCAGCAGTTTAGCGGGGGGGCTTGTGGATACGCAGTATTTT
TRBJ2-5 | TRBV19 | NA | NA | CASSNRFQETQYF | TGTGCCAGTAGTAACAGGTTCCAAGAGACCCAGTACTTC
TRBJ1-5 | TRBV4-1 | NA | NA | CASSQEGQVNQPQHF | TGTGCCAGCAGCCAAGAGGGGCAGGTCAATCAGCCCCAGCATTTT
TRBJ1-6 | TRBV20-1 | NA | NA | CSARDRQGGSPLHF | TGCAGTGCTAGAGATCGTCAGGGAGGTTCACCCCTCCACTTT
TRBJ2-3 | TRBV7-2 | NA | NA | CASQTGDTDTQYF | TGTGCCAGCCAGACAGGCGACACAGATACGCAGTATTTT
TRBJ1-2 | TRBV10-3 | few | NA | CAIRRGGGGGYTF | TGTGCCATCAGGAGAGGGGGGGGCGGAGGCTACACCTTC
TRBJ1-2 | TRBV9 | NA | NA | CASSVGIGSYGYTF | TGTGCCAGCAGCGTAGGAATCGGAAGCTATGGCTACACCTTC
TRBJ2-7 | TRBV20-1 | NA | NA | CSARTGQQQYF | TGCAGTGCTAGAACGGGCCAACAGCAGTACTTC